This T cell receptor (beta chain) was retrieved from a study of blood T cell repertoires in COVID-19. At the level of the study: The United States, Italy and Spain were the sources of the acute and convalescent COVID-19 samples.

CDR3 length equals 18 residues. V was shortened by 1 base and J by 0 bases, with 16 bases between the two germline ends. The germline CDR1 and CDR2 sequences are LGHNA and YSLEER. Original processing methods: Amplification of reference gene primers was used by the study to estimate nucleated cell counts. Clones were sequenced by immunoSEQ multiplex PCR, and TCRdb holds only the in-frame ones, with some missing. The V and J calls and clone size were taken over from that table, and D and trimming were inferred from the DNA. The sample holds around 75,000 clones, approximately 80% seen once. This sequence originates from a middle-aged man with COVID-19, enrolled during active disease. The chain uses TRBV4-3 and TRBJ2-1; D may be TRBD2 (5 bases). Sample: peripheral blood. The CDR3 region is CASSQAPGGPSSYNEQFF. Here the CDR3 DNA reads TGCGCCAGCAGCCAAGCCCCGGGCGGGCCCAGCTCCTACAATGAGCAGTTCTTC.